The 23 T cell receptor beta chains below all came from one sample that was sequenced in a study of T cells expressing NK-cell markers. TCRdb re-called the 5' RACE reads, yielding one record per CDR3 amino acid sequence without DNA. The sample totals over 150,000 distinct CDR3 sequences. Sequenced input: blood T cells: a sorted CD56 or NKG2C T cell subset, CD4+ or CD8+ T cells, or bulk PBMC T cells (not recorded which). All receptors derive from a woman aged 50 to 60 in good health.

The genes are TRBV7-9 and TRBJ1-1; without DNA, the TCRdb call of TRBD1 cannot be checked. This CDR3 has 16 amino acids. CDR1 and CDR2 (germline): SEHNR, FQNEAQ (reference sequence). Here the CDR3 reads CASTSEGTGRNTEAFF.

The chain has TRBV10-3 and TRBJ2-6; the TRBD1 assignment by TCRdb is unverifiable without DNA. This CDR3 is 12 amino acids long. The germline V gene encodes CDR1 ENHRY and CDR2 SYGVKD. CDR3 sequence reads: CAARQGTNVLTF.

V gene TRBV6-2 or TRBV6-3 combines with J gene TRBJ1-5. The CDR3 is made up of 16 amino acids. In germline, CDR1 is MNHEY, CDR2 SVGEGT. The chain's CDR3 is CASSPDVSYSNQPQHF.

The chain carries TRBV5-6 and TRBJ2-1. CDR1 and CDR2 (germline): SGHDT, YYEEEE. This CDR3 is 13 amino acids long. The CDR3 loop is CASSLLGDYEQFF.

The V and J genes are TRBV12-3 or TRBV12-4 and TRBJ2-1. This CDR3 comprises 15 residues. The CDR3 loop reads CASTIAGELYNEQFF.

The rearrangement joins TRBV4-1 to TRBJ2-1; as DNA is missing, the TRBD1 call by TCRdb cannot be tested. CDR1 is MGHRA, CDR2 YSYEKL, per germline. The CDR3 consists of 13 residues. CDR3 residues: CASSHPPWDEQFF.

The V gene is TRBV11-2, the J gene TRBJ1-2. CDR3 size: 13 residues. Per the germline V gene, CDR1 is SGHAT and CDR2 is FQNNGV. The CDR3 loop is CASSDNWDYGYTF.

The chain links TRBV10-3 to TRBJ2-7; no DNA is available, so the TRBD1 call from TCRdb remains unchecked. This CDR3 is built from 14 residues. Per the germline V gene, CDR1 is ENHRY and CDR2 is SYGVKD. CDR3 sequence reads: CAIGAGKESYEQYF.

The chain is built from TRBV4-1 and TRBJ1-3. CDR1 MGHRA and CDR2 YSYEKL come from the germline V gene. The CDR3 totals 15 residues. The CDR3 spells CASSQGGGAGNTIYF.

This chain joins TRBV7-9 and TRBJ2-5; with no DNA, the TCRdb D assignment of TRBD2 cannot be verified. The CDR3 is 16 residues long. Germline CDR1 is SEHNR and CDR2 is FQNEAQ (reference sequence). The CDR3: CASSLGFNAGGETQYF.

V is TRBV11-2 and J is TRBJ2-3; as DNA is missing, the TRBD2 call by TCRdb cannot be tested. Germline lookup yields CDR1 SGHAT and CDR2 FQNNGV. The CDR3 covers 16 residues. This CDR3 is CASSLDSGRAQDTQYF.

The V and J genes are TRBV12-3 or TRBV12-4 and TRBJ2-7; TCRdb indicates TRBD2, and absent DNA this call remains unverified. There are 15 residues in the CDR3. CDR3 region: CASSGSDWPDHEQYF.

The chain links TRBV6-4 to TRBJ1-1; as DNA is missing, the TRBD1 call by TCRdb cannot be tested. The CDR3 runs to 13 residues. Germline loops: CDR1 MRHNA, CDR2 SNTAGT. CDR3 protein: CASSGGEGTEAFF.

The chain couples TRBV30 to TRBJ1-1. The germline CDR1 and CDR2 sequences are GTSNPN and SVGIG (reference sequence). The CDR3 consists of 14 residues. The CDR3 loop reads CALNAGRGVSEAFF.

The J gene is TRBJ2-1, the V gene TRBV5-1; TCRdb returns TRBD2, unconfirmable since there is no DNA. The germline gives CDR1 SGHRS, CDR2 YFSETQ. The CDR3 runs 13 residues. CDR3 residues: CASRGLAENEQFF.

The chain has TRBV4-1 and TRBJ2-5; with no DNA, the TCRdb D assignment of TRBD2 cannot be verified. Germline lookup yields CDR1 MGHRA and CDR2 YSYEKL. The CDR3 loop spans 15 amino acids. The CDR3 spells CASSLLDATQETQYF.

The chain links TRBV4-1 to TRBJ2-5; TCRdb's D call of TRBD2 is untestable without DNA. There are 17 residues in the CDR3. CDR1 and CDR2 (germline): MGHRA, YSYEKL. The CDR3 sequence is CASSLIRLAGGGETQYF.

The chain combines TRBV6-5 with TRBJ1-1; TCRdb selects TRBD1, and the lack of DNA leaves this call unchecked. Germline CDR1 and CDR2: MNHEY and SVGAGI. This CDR3 has 11 amino acids. The CDR3 sequence: CASFRGAEAFF.

The chain combines TRBV11-2 with TRBJ2-3; TCRdb's D gene call, TRBD2, goes unchecked for lack of DNA. Germline V gene data show CDR1 as SGHAT and CDR2 as FQNNGV. The CDR3 has 16 amino acids. The CDR3: CASSLDAGGGANTQYF.

The chain has TRBV14 and TRBJ2-1; TCRdb returns TRBD2, unconfirmable since there is no DNA. Germline assignment: CDR1 SGHDN and CDR2 FVKESK. This CDR3 has 15 residues. The CDR3: CASSQGAGGLNEQFF.

V usage is TRBV12-5 and J usage is TRBJ2-1; there is no DNA to check the TCRdb D call of TRBD1. This CDR3 has 14 amino acids. Germline V lookup: CDR1 LGHNT, CDR2 FRNRAP. CDR3 loop: CASGFTTDDNEQFF. Full variable domain (outside the CDR3, taken from reference TRBV12-5 and TRBJ2-1): DARVTQTPRHKVTEMGQEVTMRCQPILGHNTVFWYRQTMMQGLELLAYFRNRAPLDDSGMPKDRFSAEMPDATLATLKIQPSEPRDSAVYFCASGFTTDDNEQFFGPGTRLTVL.

This chain connects TRBV6-5 to TRBJ2-3; TCRdb returns TRBD1, unconfirmable since there is no DNA. This CDR3 region has 15 residues. Germline assignment: CDR1 MNHEY and CDR2 SVGAGI. The CDR3 spells CASSPFSRATDTQYF.

The chain is built from TRBV19 and TRBJ2-3; TCRdb names TRBD1, which stays unverified in the absence of DNA. This CDR3 contains 14 residues. Per the germline V gene, CDR1 is LNHDA and CDR2 is SQIVND (reference sequence). The CDR3 loop reads CASAPLGISDTQYF.